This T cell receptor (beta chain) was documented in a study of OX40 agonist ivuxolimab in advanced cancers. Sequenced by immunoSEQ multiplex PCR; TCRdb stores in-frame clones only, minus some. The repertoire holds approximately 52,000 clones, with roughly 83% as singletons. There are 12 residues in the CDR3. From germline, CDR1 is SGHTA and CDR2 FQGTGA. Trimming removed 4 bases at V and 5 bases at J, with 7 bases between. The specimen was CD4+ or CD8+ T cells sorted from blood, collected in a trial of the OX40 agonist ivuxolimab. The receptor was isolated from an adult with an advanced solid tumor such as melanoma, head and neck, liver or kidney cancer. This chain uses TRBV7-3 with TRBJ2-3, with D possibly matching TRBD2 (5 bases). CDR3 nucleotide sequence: TGTGCCAGCAGCTCTGGAGGAGATACGCAGTATTTT. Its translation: CASSSGGDTQYF. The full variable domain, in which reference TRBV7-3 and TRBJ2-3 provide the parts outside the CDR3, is GAGVSQTPSNKVTEKGKYVELRCDPISGHTALYWYRQSLGQGPEFLIYFQGTGAADDSGLPNDRFFAVRPEGSVSTLKIQRTERGDSAVYLCASSSGGDTQYFGPGTRLTVL.